This T cell receptor (beta chain) comes out of a study of T cell responses to AZD1222 COVID-19 vaccine. The study, taken as a whole, reports: Dominant CD4 TCR responses targeted spike regions 160-218 and 743-854.

On this clone itself: Its antigen is unidentified.

Pooled in the analysis were second doses at about 4 or about 12 weeks. Profiled with immunoSEQ multiplex PCR; TCRdb holds only in-frame clones, not every one. The sample holds about 150,000 clones, roughly 91% seen once. Looked up from germline, CDR1 is SGHTA and CDR2 is FQGNSA. The CDR3 extends over 15 amino acids. V lost 4 bases and J lost 2; bases outside the gene matches: 8. The chain couples TRBV7-2 to TRBJ2-7, with 7 bases aligning to TRBD1. The sequencing here drew on peripheral blood, taken 28 days after the second AZD1222 dose. This clonotype originated in an adult who received the AZD1222 COVID-19 vaccine. CDR3 sequence: CASSYLGQEAYEQYF. DNA of the CDR3: TGTGCCAGCAGCTACTTAGGACAGGAAGCCTACGAGCAGTACTTC.